This TCR beta chain was recorded in a study of vaccination and CD4 T cells after COVID-19. On the study more broadly: Two mRNA vaccine doses were given, either BNT162b2 or mRNA-1273. Stimulation used overlapping spike peptides from SARS-CoV-2, HCoV-NL63, HCoV-OC43 and HCoV-229E.

The Oncomine TCR Beta short-read assay was applied to DNA of cultured CD4+ T cells. TCRdb re-called the PCR reads with MiXCR, one entry per CDR3 protein. In the table there are tens of thousands of distinct CDR3 sequences, nearly 50% of which are singletons. This clonotype was detected a few times. Antigen: not known. The treatment was: roughly 10-day PBMC culture with coronavirus spike peptide pools or control peptides (ViraFEST assay). V shed 5 bases and J 7 bases; nucleotides not matched to a gene: 6. Germline CDR1 SGHNT, CDR2 YENEEA. This CDR3 is built from 16 residues. This TCR was sampled from a human donor who had recovered from COVID-19. The genes are TRBV11-3 and TRBJ2-2; TRBD2 matches at 14 bases. The source material was CD4+ T cells from blood, cultured in vitro. The CDR3 DNA sequence: TGTGCCAGCAGCCCCGGGACTAGCGGGAGAGGCGGGGAGCTGTTTTTT. This encodes CASSPGTSGRGGELFF.